In this sample, the clone carrying this T cell receptor beta chain turned up a few times. What it recognizes is unknown. The data were obtained in a study of blood T cells in healthy people across ages. General study results and limits: PBMCs left unsorted prevented a conclusive naive versus antigen-experienced comparison. Across samples, TCR beta diversity tracked strongly with naive T cell percentage.

At least 6.5 million PBMCs were isolated per sample. A second PCR, run for roughly 6 to 11 cycles, used a sample-barcoded 5' primer plus a J-beta primer mix. The study obtained at least 2.5 million CDR3-containing paired-end reads from every sample. TCRdb re-analysed the 5' RACE reads in MiXCR, keeping a single row per CDR3 protein. Of roughly 800,000 distinct CDR3 sequences in the sample, roughly 35% were seen once. The length of the CDR3 is 15 residues. J was trimmed by 5 bases and V by 3 bases; bases with no gene match: 6. Material: blood. V gene TRBV12-3 or TRBV12-4 combines with J gene TRBJ1-5; 8 nucleotides agree with TRBD1. The sequence came from a man between 18 and 29 years old in good health. CDR3 region: CASSFGQGGDQPQHF. CDR3 nucleotides: TGTGCCAGCAGTTTTGGACAGGGCGGGGATCAGCCCCAGCATTTT.